This T cell receptor (beta chain) was recovered during a study of shared clonotypes between healthy human individuals. This clone appeared a single time. Its antigen is currently unknown. Study-level results: Among four donors, roughly 5.5% of naive CD4 clonotypes were found in common. Larger estimated richness was generally seen in naive subsets than in memory subsets.

Assay runs were performed at deep level. TCRdb's copy holds only in-frame clones and misses some; the assay was immunoSEQ multiplex PCR. The sample consists of more than 2 million clones, 90% to 97% of them appearing once. This receptor was obtained from a man aged 18 to 29 in good health. The sequenced sample consisted of naive CD4+ T cells sorted from blood. Sample subset: CD45RA+ positively selected.

CDR3 coding DNA: TGTGCCAGCAGCTTAGTAGTGGTCGGGAACTATGGCTACACCTTC. Protein sequence: CASSLVVVGNYGYTF. The rearrangement uses TRBV7-9 and TRBJ1-2; D not certain. Trimming pared 1 base from V and 2 bases from J, leaving 11 bases between. This CDR3 region has 15 residues. Germline CDR1 is SEHNR and CDR2 is FQNEAQ (reference sequence).